This T cell receptor (beta chain) derives from a study of control samples from healthy donors and cancer patients. This CDR3 spans 17 amino acids. CDR1 and CDR2 (germline): SGHTA, FQGTGA. J gave up 8 bases and V 1 base, and 16 bases lay outside the gene matches. Repertoires were generated with immunoSEQ multiplex PCR, while TCRdb's copy carries only in-frame clones and drops some. Of approximately 120,000 clones listed, about 89% are singletons. The sequence derives from a woman between 50 and 59 years old in good health. The sample comprised blood. The rearrangement uses TRBV7-3 and TRBJ1-2; 7 nucleotides line up with TRBD1. DNA for the CDR3: TGTGCCAGCAGCTTAAGGGAAGACAGGGAGGTTCGTCAGGGCTACACCTTC. It encodes CASSLREDREVRQGYTF.